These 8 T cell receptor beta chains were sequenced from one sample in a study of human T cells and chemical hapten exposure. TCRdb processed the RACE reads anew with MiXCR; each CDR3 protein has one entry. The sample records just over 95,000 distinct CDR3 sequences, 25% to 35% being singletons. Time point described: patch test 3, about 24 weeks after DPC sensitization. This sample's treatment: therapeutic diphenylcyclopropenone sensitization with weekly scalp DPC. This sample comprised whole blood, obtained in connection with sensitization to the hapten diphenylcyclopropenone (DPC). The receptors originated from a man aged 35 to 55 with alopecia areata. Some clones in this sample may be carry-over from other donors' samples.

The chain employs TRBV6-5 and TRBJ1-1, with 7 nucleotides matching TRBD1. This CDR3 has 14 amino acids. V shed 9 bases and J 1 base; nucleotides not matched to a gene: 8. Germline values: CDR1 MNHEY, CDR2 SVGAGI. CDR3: CASRTGRTNTEAFF. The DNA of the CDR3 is TGTGCCAGTCGGACAGGCCGGACGAACACTGAAGCTTTCTTT.

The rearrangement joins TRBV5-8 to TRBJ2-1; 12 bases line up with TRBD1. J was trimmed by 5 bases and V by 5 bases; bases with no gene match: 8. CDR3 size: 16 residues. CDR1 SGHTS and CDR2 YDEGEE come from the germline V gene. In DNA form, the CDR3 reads TGTGCCAGCAGTTGGACCGGGACAGGGGGCCACAATGAGCAGTTCTTC. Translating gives CASSWTGTGGHNEQFF.

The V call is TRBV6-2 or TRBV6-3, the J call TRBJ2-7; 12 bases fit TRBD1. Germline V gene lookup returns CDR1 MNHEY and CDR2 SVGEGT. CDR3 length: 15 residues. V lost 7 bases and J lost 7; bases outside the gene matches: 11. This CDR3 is CASIDMGQGAGEQYF. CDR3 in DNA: TGTGCCAGCATCGACATGGGACAGGGGGCTGGGGAGCAGTACTTC.

The CDR3 DNA reads as TGTGCCAGCAGCTTCCCCCCGGGACAGAACTACGAGCAGTACTTC. Translation: CASSFPPGQNYEQYF. The chain recombines TRBV7-9 with TRBJ2-7, with 7 bases lining up with TRBD1. The ends lost 3 bases at V and 3 bases at J; junction bases unmatched: 8. The CDR3 is 15 residues long. Looked up from germline, CDR1 is SEHNR and CDR2 is FQNEAQ (reference sequence).

The CDR3 reads CASSPEGQRGGAFF. The CDR3 nucleotides are TGTGCCAGCAGTCCGGAGGGACAGCGGGGAGGAGCTTTCTTT. The chain joins TRBV6-9 to TRBJ1-1; 7 bases fit TRBD1. The V segment lost 5 bases and the J segment 10 bases; nucleotides outside the gene matches: 13. The CDR3 runs to 14 residues. Germline V gene lookup returns CDR1 MNHGY and CDR2 SVAAGI.

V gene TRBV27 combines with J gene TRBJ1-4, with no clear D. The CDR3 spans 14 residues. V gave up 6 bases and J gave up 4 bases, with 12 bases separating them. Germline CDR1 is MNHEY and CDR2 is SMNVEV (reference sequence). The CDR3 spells CASRGRASNEKLFF. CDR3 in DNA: TGTGCCAGCAGAGGAAGGGCGAGTAATGAAAAACTGTTTTTT.

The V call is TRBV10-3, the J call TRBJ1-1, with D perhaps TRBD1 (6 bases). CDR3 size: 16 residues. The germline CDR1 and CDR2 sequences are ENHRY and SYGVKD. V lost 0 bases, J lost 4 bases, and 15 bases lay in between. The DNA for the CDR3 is TGTGCCATCAGTGAGTCGCTAGGGGGTGGGGTCACTGAAGCTTTCTTT. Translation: CAISESLGGGVTEAFF.

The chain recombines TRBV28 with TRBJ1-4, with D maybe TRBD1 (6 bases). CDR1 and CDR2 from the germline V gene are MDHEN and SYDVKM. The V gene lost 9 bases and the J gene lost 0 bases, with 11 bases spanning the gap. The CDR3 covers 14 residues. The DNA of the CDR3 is TGTGCCAGTAGGGGGGGGTCAACTAATGAAAAACTGTTTTTT. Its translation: CASRGGSTNEKLFF. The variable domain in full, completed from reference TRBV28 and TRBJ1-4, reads DVKVTQSSRYLVKRTGEKVFLECVQDMDHENMFWYRQDPGLGLRLIYFSYDVKMKEKGDIPEGYSVSREKKERFSLILESASTNQTSMYLCASRGGSTNEKLFFGSGTQLSVL.